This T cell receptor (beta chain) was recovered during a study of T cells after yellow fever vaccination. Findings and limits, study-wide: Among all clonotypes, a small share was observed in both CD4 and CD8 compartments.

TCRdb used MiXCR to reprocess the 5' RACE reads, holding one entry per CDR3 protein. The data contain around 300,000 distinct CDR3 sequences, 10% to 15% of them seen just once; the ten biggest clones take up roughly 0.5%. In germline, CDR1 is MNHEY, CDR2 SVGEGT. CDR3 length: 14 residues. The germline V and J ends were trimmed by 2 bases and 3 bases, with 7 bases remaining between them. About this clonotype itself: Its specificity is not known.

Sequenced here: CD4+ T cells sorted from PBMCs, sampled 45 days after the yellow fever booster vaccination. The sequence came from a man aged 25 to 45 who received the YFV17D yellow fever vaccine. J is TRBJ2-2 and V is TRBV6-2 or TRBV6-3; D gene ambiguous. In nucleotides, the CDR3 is TGTGCCAGCAGTTACGGTTTGGACACCGGGGAGCTGTTTTTT. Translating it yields CASSYGLDTGELFF.